The rows below give T cell receptor beta chains drawn from one sample of a study of OX40 agonist ivuxolimab in advanced cancers. Sequencing was performed with immunoSEQ multiplex PCR; in TCRdb, only in-frame clones are kept and a portion is missing. The sample holds about 84,000 clones, around 84% seen once. Sequences were derived from CD4+ or CD8+ T cells sorted from blood, sampled in a trial of the OX40 agonist ivuxolimab. These receptors were obtained from an adult with an advanced solid tumor such as melanoma, head and neck, liver or kidney cancer. Both conserved end residues are part of each CDR3. The order of the fields is clone size, D gene, V gene, J gene, CDR3 length, CDR3 DNA, CDR3 protein. A D gene is named only where the DNA matches it firmly. Clone size, where shown, is once, few, many, or a class for clones that have expanded.

clone_size: few; d_call: NA; v_call: TRBV6-5; j_call: TRBJ1-4; cdr3_length: 12; cdr3_nt: TGTGCCAGCAGTGATAAGTTGGTAAAACTGTTTTTT; cdr3_aa: CASSDKLVKLFF
clone_size: NA; d_call: TRBD1; v_call: TRBV2; j_call: TRBJ2-1; cdr3_length: 11; cdr3_nt: TGTGCCAGCAGTGATAGACAGGGGGGACTCTTC; cdr3_aa: CASSDRQGGLF
clone_size: few; d_call: NA; v_call: TRBV19; j_call: TRBJ2-2; cdr3_length: 14; cdr3_nt: TGTGCCACCTCAAGAACAGGGTGGTCCGGGGAGCTGTTTTTT; cdr3_aa: CATSRTGWSGELFF
clone_size: NA; d_call: NA; v_call: TRBV2; j_call: TRBJ2-5; cdr3_length: 15; cdr3_nt: TGTGCCAGCAGCCGCCGAGGACCGACCCAAGAGACCCAGTACTTC; cdr3_aa: CASSRRGPTQETQYF
clone_size: NA; d_call: NA; v_call: TRBV5-6; j_call: TRBJ2-3; cdr3_length: 14; cdr3_nt: TGTGCCAGCAGCTTGGGGCCCCTAGTTAGGGCGCAGTATTTT; cdr3_aa: CASSLGPLVRAQYF
clone_size: NA; d_call: NA; v_call: TRBV5-6; j_call: TRBJ2-4; cdr3_length: 16; cdr3_nt: TGTGCCAGCAGCTTGAGAGGGGTGCTAGCCAAAAACATTCAGTACTTC; cdr3_aa: CASSLRGVLAKNIQYF
clone_size: NA; d_call: TRBD1; v_call: TRBV5-1; j_call: TRBJ2-7; cdr3_length: 14; cdr3_nt: TGCGCCAGCAGCTTGGGGGACAGAGGCTACGAGCAGTACTTC; cdr3_aa: CASSLGDRGYEQYF
clone_size: NA; d_call: TRBD2; v_call: TRBV7-9; j_call: TRBJ2-1; cdr3_length: 15; cdr3_nt: TGTGCCAGCACCAAGGGGACTAGCGTAGTCAATGAGCAGTTCTTC; cdr3_aa: CASTKGTSVVNEQFF
clone_size: NA; d_call: TRBD2; v_call: TRBV12-5; j_call: TRBJ2-2; cdr3_length: 15; cdr3_nt: TGTGCTAGTGGTCCCGGGACTAGCATTACCGGGGAGCTGTTTTTT; cdr3_aa: CASGPGTSITGELFF
clone_size: NA; d_call: NA; v_call: TRBV4-3; j_call: TRBJ1-2; cdr3_length: 13; cdr3_nt: TGCGCCAGCAGCCAAGAAGTAGGGGATGGCTACACCTTC; cdr3_aa: CASSQEVGDGYTF
clone_size: NA; d_call: TRBD1; v_call: TRBV5-8; j_call: TRBJ1-2; cdr3_length: 13; cdr3_nt: TGTGTCAGCAGCTTGGACAGGGATTATGGCTACACCTTC; cdr3_aa: CVSSLDRDYGYTF
clone_size: once; d_call: TRBD1; v_call: TRBV7-9; j_call: TRBJ2-3; cdr3_length: 16; cdr3_nt: TGTGCCAGCAGCTTAACACGGGACAGCAAGACAGATACGCAGTATTTT; cdr3_aa: CASSLTRDSKTDTQYF
clone_size: NA; d_call: NA; v_call: TRBV14; j_call: TRBJ2-3; cdr3_length: 15; cdr3_nt: TGTGCCAGCAGCCTTTGGACTAGGGGGCGGGATACGCAGTATTTT; cdr3_aa: CASSLWTRGRDTQYF
clone_size: NA; d_call: TRBD1; v_call: TRBV30; j_call: TRBJ2-2; cdr3_length: 14; cdr3_nt: TGTGCCTGGAGTAGGACAGGGGGCACCGGGGAGCTGTTTTTT; cdr3_aa: CAWSRTGGTGELFF
clone_size: NA; d_call: NA; v_call: TRBV5-1; j_call: TRBJ2-1; cdr3_length: 12; cdr3_nt: TGCGCCAGCGCCCAAGTACGGAATGAGCAGTTCTTC; cdr3_aa: CASAQVRNEQFF
clone_size: NA; d_call: NA; v_call: TRBV7-9; j_call: TRBJ1-4; cdr3_length: 14; cdr3_nt: TGTGCCAGCAGCGGGCCAGAACAGGCGGCAATTCTGTTTTTT; cdr3_aa: CASSGPEQAAILFF
clone_size: NA; d_call: NA; v_call: TRBV29-1; j_call: TRBJ2-7; cdr3_length: 14; cdr3_nt: TGCAGCATCGGAAGGACATTGAGCTCCTACGAGCAGTACTTC; cdr3_aa: CSIGRTLSSYEQYF
clone_size: NA; d_call: TRBD1; v_call: TRBV7-2; j_call: TRBJ2-7; cdr3_length: 13; cdr3_nt: TGTGCCAGCAGCTTCTACGGGACAGACGAGCAGTACTTC; cdr3_aa: CASSFYGTDEQYF
clone_size: NA; d_call: NA; v_call: TRBV7-3; j_call: TRBJ1-2; cdr3_length: 13; cdr3_nt: TGTGCCAGCAGCCTCGGGAACGAAGATGGCTACACCTTC; cdr3_aa: CASSLGNEDGYTF
clone_size: NA; d_call: NA; v_call: TRBV28; j_call: TRBJ2-7; cdr3_length: 14; cdr3_nt: TGTGCCAGCAGTTCTTCCAGGGAGATCTACGAGCAGTACTTC; cdr3_aa: CASSSSREIYEQYF
clone_size: NA; d_call: NA; v_call: TRBV6-6; j_call: TRBJ1-1; cdr3_length: 14; cdr3_nt: TGTGCCAGCAGCTCCGGAGGGGGGTACACTGAAGCTTTCTTT; cdr3_aa: CASSSGGGYTEAFF
clone_size: NA; d_call: NA; v_call: TRBV9; j_call: TRBJ2-2; cdr3_length: 15; cdr3_nt: TGTGCCAGCAGCGTAGGGCACTCGGACACCGGGGAGCTGTTTTTT; cdr3_aa: CASSVGHSDTGELFF
clone_size: NA; d_call: TRBD1; v_call: TRBV7-9; j_call: TRBJ1-1; cdr3_length: 16; cdr3_nt: TGTGCCAGCAGCTTCGAAACGGGGACAGGGGGCACTGAAGCTTTCTTT; cdr3_aa: CASSFETGTGGTEAFF
clone_size: few; d_call: NA; v_call: TRBV19; j_call: TRBJ1-5; cdr3_length: 15; cdr3_nt: TGTGCCAGTAGAGCGAGGGACGTGGGCAATCAGCCCCAGCATTTT; cdr3_aa: CASRARDVGNQPQHF
clone_size: NA; d_call: TRBD1; v_call: TRBV5-1; j_call: TRBJ2-7; cdr3_length: 14; cdr3_nt: TGCGCCAGCAGCAAAGGACAGGGGGGCTACGAGCAGTACTTC; cdr3_aa: CASSKGQGGYEQYF
clone_size: NA; d_call: NA; v_call: TRBV2; j_call: TRBJ2-3; cdr3_length: 12; cdr3_nt: TGTGCCAGCTTCCTGCTCGTCGGTACGCAGTATTTT; cdr3_aa: CASFLLVGTQYF
clone_size: NA; d_call: NA; v_call: TRBV13; j_call: TRBJ2-7; cdr3_length: 14; cdr3_nt: TGTGCCAGCAGCTTAGGGGGACTGACCTACGAGCAGTACTTC; cdr3_aa: CASSLGGLTYEQYF
clone_size: NA; d_call: TRBD2; v_call: TRBV28; j_call: TRBJ2-3; cdr3_length: 12; cdr3_nt: TGTGTTAGCGGGCGCCCCACAGATACGCAGTATTTT; cdr3_aa: CVSGRPTDTQYF
clone_size: NA; d_call: NA; v_call: TRBV27; j_call: TRBJ1-2; cdr3_length: 17; cdr3_nt: TGTGCCAGCAGTTATAGGGCCACGGACCCCCGGGGCTATGGCTACACCTTC; cdr3_aa: CASSYRATDPRGYGYTF
clone_size: NA; d_call: TRBD1; v_call: TRBV6-5; j_call: TRBJ1-2; cdr3_length: 14; cdr3_nt: TGTGCCAGCAGACCTACAGGGGATGGCTATGGCTACACCTTC; cdr3_aa: CASRPTGDGYGYTF
clone_size: NA; d_call: TRBD1; v_call: TRBV9; j_call: TRBJ2-2; cdr3_length: 16; cdr3_nt: TGTGCCAGCAGCCTTCTAACAGGGGGCGCAACCGGGGAGCTGTTTTTT; cdr3_aa: CASSLLTGGATGELFF
clone_size: NA; d_call: NA; v_call: TRBV6-5; j_call: TRBJ2-3; cdr3_length: 11; cdr3_nt: TGTGCCAGCAGTTACGAAAATACGCAGTATTTT; cdr3_aa: CASSYENTQYF
clone_size: once; d_call: NA; v_call: TRBV6-5; j_call: TRBJ2-1; cdr3_length: 12; cdr3_nt: TGTGCCGCCCGTGGACCTAGCAATGAGCAGTTCTTC; cdr3_aa: CAARGPSNEQFF